A selection of T cell receptor beta chains follows, all from one sample in a study of blood T cell repertoires in COVID-19. Some clones are missing from TCRdb's copy, which holds only in-frame ones; the method was immunoSEQ multiplex PCR. The sample yields approximately 300,000 clones, about 85% seen once. Sequenced material: peripheral blood. The receptor set was obtained from a woman aged 45-65 years who had recovered from COVID-19. Each CDR3 is given with its conserved first and last residue. The D gene is left open where the match is weak. Clone size is shown for a subset of rows, as once, few, many or a class of expanded clone.

CDR3aa: CASSLPGNYGYTF; CDR3nt: TGTGCCAGCAGCTTACCAGGAAACTATGGCTACACCTTC; d_gene: .; abundance: .; v_gene: TRBV7-2; j_gene: TRBJ1-2
CDR3aa: CASSAGGLETQYF; CDR3nt: TGTGCCAGCAGCGCGGGGGGCCTCGAGACCCAGTACTTC; d_gene: .; abundance: .; v_gene: TRBV9; j_gene: TRBJ2-5
CDR3aa: CASSAGTSGRYEQYF; CDR3nt: TGTGCCAGCAGCGCGGGGACTAGCGGGAGGTACGAGCAGTACTTC; d_gene: TRBD2; abundance: once; v_gene: TRBV7-2; j_gene: TRBJ2-7
CDR3aa: CASSYGLSLTTNYEQYF; CDR3nt: TGTGCCAGCAGTTACGGGCTTAGTCTGACCACAAACTACGAGCAGTACTTC; d_gene: .; abundance: .; v_gene: TRBV6-2/TRBV6-3; j_gene: TRBJ2-7
CDR3aa: CASSGDRVGYIQYF; CDR3nt: TGTGCCAGTAGTGGCGACAGGGTAGGATACATTCAGTACTTC; d_gene: TRBD1; abundance: once; v_gene: TRBV19; j_gene: TRBJ2-4
CDR3aa: CASSQVLGTYEQYF; CDR3nt: TGCGCCAGCAGCCAAGTTCTAGGCACCTACGAGCAGTACTTC; d_gene: .; abundance: .; v_gene: TRBV4-1; j_gene: TRBJ2-7
CDR3aa: CASRGDRDYGYTF; CDR3nt: TGTGCCAGCAGGGGTGACAGGGACTATGGCTACACCTTC; d_gene: TRBD1; abundance: .; v_gene: TRBV6-5; j_gene: TRBJ1-2
CDR3aa: CASSPNAGAGEQYF; CDR3nt: TGTGCCAGCTCACCAAATGCAGGGGCTGGGGAGCAGTACTTC; d_gene: .; abundance: .; v_gene: TRBV18; j_gene: TRBJ2-7
CDR3aa: CASSYSFQGNQPQHF; CDR3nt: TGTGCCAGCAGTTACTCGTTCCAGGGAAATCAGCCCCAGCATTTT; d_gene: .; abundance: .; v_gene: TRBV6-5; j_gene: TRBJ1-5
CDR3aa: CASSQGTGARSQAFF; CDR3nt: TGCGCCAGCAGCCAAGGGACAGGGGCGAGGTCCCAAGCTTTCTTT; d_gene: TRBD1; abundance: .; v_gene: TRBV4-1; j_gene: TRBJ1-1
CDR3aa: CASSLGLARSYNEQFF; CDR3nt: TGTGCCAGCAGCTTAGGACTCGCCCGGTCCTACAATGAGCAGTTCTTC; d_gene: .; abundance: few; v_gene: TRBV7-9; j_gene: TRBJ2-1
CDR3aa: CATSDFSSGTGSHEQYF; CDR3nt: TGTGCCACCAGTGATTTCTCAAGTGGTACAGGGTCCCACGAGCAGTACTTC; d_gene: .; abundance: .; v_gene: TRBV24-1; j_gene: TRBJ2-7
CDR3aa: CASSQEGNSPLHF; CDR3nt: TGCGCCAGCAGCCAGGAGGGGAATTCACCCCTCCACTTT; d_gene: .; abundance: once; v_gene: TRBV4-3; j_gene: TRBJ1-6
CDR3aa: CASNRGRISGNTIYF; CDR3nt: TGTGCCAGCAATAGAGGTCGAATCTCTGGAAACACCATATATTTT; d_gene: .; abundance: once; v_gene: TRBV6-5; j_gene: TRBJ1-3
CDR3aa: CASSTREGGRYEQYF; CDR3nt: TGTGCCAGTAGTACCAGGGAGGGAGGGCGCTACGAGCAGTACTTC; d_gene: TRBD2; abundance: .; v_gene: TRBV19; j_gene: TRBJ2-7
CDR3aa: CASSPGLAGGVGYEQYF; CDR3nt: TGTGCCAGCAGCCCGGGACTAGCGGGAGGAGTGGGATACGAGCAGTACTTC; d_gene: TRBD2; abundance: .; v_gene: TRBV5-4; j_gene: TRBJ2-7
CDR3aa: CASSLEQGTHEQYF; CDR3nt: TGTGCCAGCAGCTTAGAACAGGGGACGCACGAGCAGTACTTC; d_gene: TRBD1; abundance: .; v_gene: TRBV11-2; j_gene: TRBJ2-7
CDR3aa: CAWSALGGPGIQETQYF; CDR3nt: TGTGCCTGGAGTGCCCTCGGGGGTCCCGGAATTCAAGAGACCCAGTACTTC; d_gene: .; abundance: .; v_gene: TRBV30; j_gene: TRBJ2-5
CDR3aa: CAWSRQGVNIQYF; CDR3nt: TGTGCCTGGAGCCGACAGGGGGTAAACATTCAGTACTTC; d_gene: TRBD1; abundance: .; v_gene: TRBV30; j_gene: TRBJ2-4
CDR3aa: CASSPYLQIYNEQFF; CDR3nt: TGTGCCAGCAGCCCCTATCTCCAAATCTACAATGAGCAGTTCTTC; d_gene: .; abundance: few; v_gene: TRBV14; j_gene: TRBJ2-1
CDR3aa: CASAKGGTDTQYF; CDR3nt: TGTGCCAGCGCTAAGGGGGGCACAGATACGCAGTATTTT; d_gene: .; abundance: once; v_gene: TRBV28; j_gene: TRBJ2-3
CDR3aa: CASSKSTGFSGANVLTF; CDR3nt: TGTGCCAGCAGTAAATCGACAGGGTTCTCTGGGGCCAACGTCCTGACTTTC; d_gene: TRBD1; abundance: .; v_gene: TRBV27; j_gene: TRBJ2-6
CDR3aa: CAIRGGSGGTDTQYF; CDR3nt: TGTGCCATCCGTGGGGGGAGCGGGGGGACAGATACGCAGTATTTT; d_gene: TRBD2; abundance: .; v_gene: TRBV10-3; j_gene: TRBJ2-3
CDR3aa: CASSLRLYEQYF; CDR3nt: TGTGCCAGCAGCTTGCGGTTGTACGAGCAGTACTTC; d_gene: .; abundance: .; v_gene: TRBV5-5; j_gene: TRBJ2-7
CDR3aa: CASNQPGAAGEAFF; CDR3nt: TGTGCCAGCAACCAACCTGGGGCAGCCGGTGAAGCTTTCTTT; d_gene: .; abundance: .; v_gene: TRBV7-2; j_gene: TRBJ1-1
CDR3aa: CASGLPSSPSRSEQFF; CDR3nt: TGTGCCAGCGGTTTGCCCAGTTCCCCGTCTAGGTCTGAGCAGTTCTTC; d_gene: .; abundance: .; v_gene: TRBV7-8; j_gene: TRBJ2-1
CDR3aa: CASSLQGRVAFF; CDR3nt: TGTGCCAGCAGTTTGCAGGGGCGGGTGGCTTTCTTT; d_gene: .; abundance: few; v_gene: TRBV6-5; j_gene: TRBJ1-1
CDR3aa: CASSSHREQYF; CDR3nt: TGTGCCAGCAGTTCCCACAGGGAGCAGTACTTC; d_gene: .; abundance: few; v_gene: TRBV12-3/TRBV12-4; j_gene: TRBJ2-7
CDR3aa: CASGAGTSADTQYF; CDR3nt: TGTGCCAGTGGGGCCGGGACTAGCGCAGATACGCAGTATTTT; d_gene: TRBD2; abundance: once; v_gene: TRBV19; j_gene: TRBJ2-3
CDR3aa: CASSYPGSSGAAPYF; CDR3nt: TGTGCCAGCAGTTACCCTGGGAGTAGCGGGGCGGCCCCGTACTTC; d_gene: TRBD2; abundance: .; v_gene: TRBV6-2/TRBV6-3; j_gene: TRBJ2-7
CDR3aa: CASSQGGVGYNEQFF; CDR3nt: TGCGCCAGCAGCCAAGGGGGGGTTGGCTACAATGAGCAGTTCTTC; d_gene: .; abundance: .; v_gene: TRBV4-1; j_gene: TRBJ2-1
CDR3aa: CASSFRGLNTDTQYF; CDR3nt: TGTGCCAGCAGTTTCCGCGGACTAAACACAGATACGCAGTATTTT; d_gene: .; abundance: few; v_gene: TRBV28; j_gene: TRBJ2-3
CDR3aa: CASSLDGGNEQFF; CDR3nt: TGTGCCAGCAGCTTAGATGGGGGGAATGAGCAGTTCTTC; d_gene: .; abundance: .; v_gene: TRBV11-3; j_gene: TRBJ2-1
CDR3aa: CASSTWSTQYF; CDR3nt: TGTGCCAGCTCAACCTGGAGTACGCAGTATTTT; d_gene: .; abundance: once; v_gene: TRBV5-6; j_gene: TRBJ2-3
CDR3aa: CAWSVFAGTQYF; CDR3nt: TGTGCCTGGAGTGTTTTCGCAGGTACGCAGTATTTT; d_gene: .; abundance: .; v_gene: TRBV30; j_gene: TRBJ2-3
CDR3aa: CASLGLAGESSGELFF; CDR3nt: TGTGCCAGTCTCGGACTAGCGGGGGAATCTTCCGGGGAGCTGTTTTTT; d_gene: TRBD2; abundance: .; v_gene: TRBV19; j_gene: TRBJ2-2
CDR3aa: CASSENRLGNEKLFF; CDR3nt: TGTGCCAGCAGCGAAAACAGGTTAGGGAATGAAAAACTGTTTTTT; d_gene: .; abundance: .; v_gene: TRBV21-1; j_gene: TRBJ1-4
CDR3aa: CASSPMGRYLNTEAFF; CDR3nt: TGTGCCAGCAGCCCGATGGGGCGTTACTTGAACACTGAAGCTTTCTTT; d_gene: .; abundance: .; v_gene: TRBV11-2; j_gene: TRBJ1-1
CDR3aa: CAWSVNMNTEAFF; CDR3nt: TGTGCCTGGAGTGTAAACATGAACACTGAAGCTTTCTTT; d_gene: .; abundance: .; v_gene: TRBV30; j_gene: TRBJ1-1
CDR3aa: CASSSGATGLNMNTEAFF; CDR3nt: TGTGCCAGCAGCTCCGGGGCGACAGGGTTGAACATGAACACTGAAGCTTTCTTT; d_gene: TRBD1; abundance: .; v_gene: TRBV7-9; j_gene: TRBJ1-1
CDR3aa: CASSPSDGFGTEAFF; CDR3nt: TGCGCCAGCAGCCCCAGCGACGGATTTGGGACTGAAGCTTTCTTT; d_gene: .; abundance: .; v_gene: TRBV5-1; j_gene: TRBJ1-1
CDR3aa: CASSSGHGAYEQYF; CDR3nt: TGTGCCAGCAGCTCGGGACACGGGGCCTACGAGCAGTACTTC; d_gene: .; abundance: .; v_gene: TRBV5-4; j_gene: TRBJ2-7